Listed below are T cell receptor beta chains from one sample, sequenced in a study of memory CD4+ T cells and cytomegalovirus serostatus. The protocol was immunoSEQ multiplex PCR, while the TCRdb copy is restricted to in-frame clones and leaves out a portion. The sample includes some 29,000 clones, approximately 76% seen only once; the top ten take 0.63%. Sequenced sample: memory CD4+ T cells from blood. The receptors originated from an adult in good health and CMV-seronegative. Some clones in this sample may be carry-over from other donors' samples. The CDR3 runs from the conserved cysteine through the conserved F or W. A D gene is named only where the DNA matches it firmly. Size is omitted from some rows. Given values are once, few, many or a class for expanded clones.

length,J,V,size,D,DNA,CDR3
18,TRBJ2-1,TRBV14,NA,NA,TGTGCCAGCAGCCAAGATAGAGGGTTAGCCTCTGTTTACAATGAGCAGTTCTTC,CASSQDRGLASVYNEQFF
14,TRBJ1-1,TRBV11-2,NA,NA,TGTGCCAGCAGCTTAGCGCAAGTGAACACTGAAGCTTTCTTT,CASSLAQVNTEAFF
19,TRBJ1-2,TRBV30,NA,TRBD1,TGTGCCTGGAGTCCGGACAGGGGTTCGTTACCCCGAACAAACTATGGCTACACCTTC,CAWSPDRGSLPRTNYGYTF
14,TRBJ1-3,TRBV28,NA,NA,TGTGCCAGCAGAGGACAGAGCTCTGGAAACACCATATATTTT,CASRGQSSGNTIYF
13,TRBJ1-2,TRBV18,NA,NA,TGTGCCAGCTCACCGCCGGGGAACTATGGCTACACCTTC,CASSPPGNYGYTF
13,TRBJ2-7,TRBV5-6,NA,NA,TGTGCCAGCAGCTTGATGCGGACAGAAGAGCAGTACTTC,CASSLMRTEEQYF
13,TRBJ1-3,TRBV30,few,NA,TGTGCCTGGAGTCAAGGGTCGGGAAACACCATATATTTT,CAWSQGSGNTIYF
18,TRBJ2-5,TRBV6-1,once,NA,TGTGCCAGCAGTGAAGCGCATGGCGGGACAGCCGAGTGGGAGACCCAGTACTTC,CASSEAHGGTAEWETQYF
13,TRBJ2-2,TRBV5-8,NA,NA,TGTGCCAGCAGCTTGGTAGTCGGCGGGGAGCTGTTTTTT,CASSLVVGGELFF
15,TRBJ2-2,TRBV9,NA,NA,TGTGCCAGCAGCGCGAGGGGGGGGTCCACCGGGGAGCTGTTTTTT,CASSARGGSTGELFF
17,TRBJ2-1,TRBV7-2,NA,TRBD2,TGTGCCAGCAGCACGATACTAGCGGGGGGACTCTACAATGAGCAGTTCTTC,CASSTILAGGLYNEQFF
17,TRBJ2-1,TRBV7-9,NA,TRBD2,TGTGCCAGCAGCTTAGCGAGCCGCGGGGGGGCCTACAATGAGCAGTTCTTC,CASSLASRGGAYNEQFF
14,TRBJ1-1,TRBV5-1,NA,NA,TGCGCCAGCAGTCTCGGACGGACGAACACTGAAGCTTTCTTT,CASSLGRTNTEAFF
12,TRBJ2-7,TRBV6-5,NA,NA,TGTGCCAGCAGTTCCGGGGCCTACGAGCAGTACTTC,CASSSGAYEQYF
15,TRBJ2-3,TRBV7-9,NA,TRBD2,TGTGCCAGCAGCTTAGGCGGGGGGGTGACAGATACGCAGTATTTT,CASSLGGGVTDTQYF
14,TRBJ2-1,TRBV7-2,once,NA,TGTGCCAGCAGCTTAGAACAGGCGGACTCCAAGCAGTTCTTC,CASSLEQADSKQFF
14,TRBJ1-5,TRBV9,NA,NA,TGTGCCAGCAGCGTAGGAGTGTCGGGTCAGCCCCAGCATTTT,CASSVGVSGQPQHF
13,TRBJ1-2,TRBV28,NA,TRBD1,TGTGCCAGCAGTTCGGACAGGGGAAGTGGCTACACCTTC,CASSSDRGSGYTF
15,TRBJ1-1,TRBV4-1,NA,TRBD1,TGCGCCAGCAGCCAAGTAGAGACAGGGCCAGCTGAAGCTTTCTTT,CASSQVETGPAEAFF
15,TRBJ2-2,TRBV5-4,NA,NA,TGTGCCAGCAGCATGAAGGACAGATACACCGGGGAGCTGTTTTTT,CASSMKDRYTGELFF
15,TRBJ1-5,TRBV12-2,NA,NA,TGTGCAAGTCGCCTAAATTCGTGGGGTAACCAGCCCCAGCATTTT,CASRLNSWGNQPQHF
14,TRBJ1-2,TRBV7-2,NA,TRBD1,TGTGCCAGCAGCTTTTGGACAGGAAACTATGGCTACACCTTC,CASSFWTGNYGYTF
14,TRBJ2-7,TRBV2,NA,TRBD1,TGTGCCAGCAGTTCCCCGGACAGGGCCTACGAGCAGTACTTC,CASSSPDRAYEQYF
13,TRBJ1-5,TRBV30,few,NA,TGTGCCTGGGGGCGAGATAGCAATCAGCCCCAGCATTTT,CAWGRDSNQPQHF
15,TRBJ1-1,TRBV19,NA,NA,TGTGCCAGTATGGGGACACGGACCGGGGGAACTGAAGCTTTCTTT,CASMGTRTGGTEAFF
12,TRBJ2-5,TRBV6-1,NA,NA,TGTGCCAGCAGTGTGGGGAAAGAGACCCAGTACTTC,CASSVGKETQYF
14,TRBJ2-5,TRBV4-3,once,NA,TGCGCCAGCAGCCAAGATACAGGGAAGGAGACCCAGTACTTC,CASSQDTGKETQYF
15,TRBJ2-7,TRBV7-8,NA,TRBD1,TGTGCCAGCAGCTTAGGGACAGGGATTAACTACGAGCAGTACTTC,CASSLGTGINYEQYF
18,TRBJ2-2,TRBV19,few,TRBD2,TGTGCCAGTAGTATCCCCCCAGCGGGGGGACTGAACACCGGGGAGCTGTTTTTT,CASSIPPAGGLNTGELFF
16,TRBJ1-1,TRBV4-1,few,NA,TGCGCCAGCAGCCAATTATTTTTGGTCGGGGATACTGAAGCTTTCTTT,CASSQLFLVGDTEAFF
19,TRBJ2-7,TRBV18,NA,TRBD1,TGTGCCAGCTCACTAAGAGCGGCCCTGGGACAGGGGGCAATTTACGAGCAGTACTTC,CASSLRAALGQGAIYEQYF